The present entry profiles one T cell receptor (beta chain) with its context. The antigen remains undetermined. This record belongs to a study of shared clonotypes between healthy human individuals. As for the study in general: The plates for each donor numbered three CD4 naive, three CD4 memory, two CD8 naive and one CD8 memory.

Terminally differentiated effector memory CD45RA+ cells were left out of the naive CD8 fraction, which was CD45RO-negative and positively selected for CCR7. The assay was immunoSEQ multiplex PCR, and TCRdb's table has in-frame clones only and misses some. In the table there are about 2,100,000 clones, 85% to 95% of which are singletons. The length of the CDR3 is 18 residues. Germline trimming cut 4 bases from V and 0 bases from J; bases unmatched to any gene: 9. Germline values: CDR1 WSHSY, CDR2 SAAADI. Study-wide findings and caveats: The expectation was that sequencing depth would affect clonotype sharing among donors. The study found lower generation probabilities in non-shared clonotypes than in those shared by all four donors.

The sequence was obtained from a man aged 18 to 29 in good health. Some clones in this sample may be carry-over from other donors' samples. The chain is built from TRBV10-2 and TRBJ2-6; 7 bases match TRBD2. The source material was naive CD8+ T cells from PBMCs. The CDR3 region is CASSGTRGTSSGANVLTF. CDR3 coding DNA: TGCGCCAGCAGTGGGACTAGGGGTACCTCCTCTGGGGCCAACGTCCTGACTTTC.